This T cell receptor beta chain was retrieved from a study of T cells in tuberculosis. Study background: Sequenced TCRs come from CD1B-GMM tetramer-binding T cells. Overall study findings and caveats: Smaller alpha distances in active tuberculosis partly reflected shorter CDR3-alpha lengths. Classification accuracy was around 85% (AUROC over 0.85) with the GMM-specific repertoire.

On this clone: The antigen is undetermined.

Produced via immunoSEQ multiplex PCR; TCRdb's table is partial and in-frame only. The table lists roughly 34,000 clones, less than 95% of them singletons, with 6% to 8% in the top ten. Sequenced sample: PBMCs. The source of this sequence is a donor aged 5 to 30 with latent tuberculosis or without tuberculosis infection. Some clones in this sample may be carry-over from other donors' samples.

DNA of the CDR3: TGTGCCACCAGCAGAGATCCAGGGTCAGGAAACACCATATATTTT. Its translation: CATSRDPGSGNTIYF. The chain combines TRBV15 with TRBJ1-3; tentative D call: TRBD1 (5 bases). The V end was cut by 0 bases, the J end by 4 bases, with 10 bases between. Looked up from germline, CDR1 is LNHNV and CDR2 is YYDKDF (reference sequence). The CDR3 sequence is 15 residues long.